The 25 T cell receptor beta chains in this list originate from one sample, sequenced in a study of blood T cell repertoires in COVID-19. The table came from immunoSEQ multiplex PCR; TCRdb's copy has only in-frame clones and leaves some out. Of 80,000 to 95,000 clones listed, about four fifths were seen once; the top ten hold approximately 10%. Sequencing input: peripheral blood. Source of these receptors: a woman of 80 years or more with acute or convalescent COVID-19.

This chain uses TRBV7-3 with TRBJ2-7; a possible D gene is TRBD2 (6 bases). Germline values: CDR1 SGHTA, CDR2 FQGTGA. V dropped 2 bases and J dropped 4 bases, with 12 bases sitting between them. CDR3 length equals 14 residues. The chain's CDR3 is CASSLQGGGYEQYF. CDR3 nucleotides: TGTGCCAGCAGCTTACAGGGAGGAGGTTACGAGCAGTACTTC.

The chain carries TRBV11-1 and TRBJ2-1; 10 bases align to TRBD2. The CDR3 spans 16 residues. CDR1 SGHAT and CDR2 FQDESV come from the germline V gene (reference sequence). The junction had 8 bases not matched to a gene; V was cut back by 2 bases and J by 7 bases. The CDR3 region is CASSLTLAGAGNEQFF. CDR3 DNA: TGTGCCAGCAGCTTAACGCTAGCGGGAGCTGGAAATGAGCAGTTCTTC.

The J gene is TRBJ2-2, the V gene TRBV7-6; D is unresolved. This CDR3 region has 15 residues. Trimming stripped 1 base from V and 2 bases from J, with 8 bases between. CDR1 and CDR2 from the germline V gene are SGHVS and FNYEAQ. This CDR3 is CASSLEAENTGELFF. CDR3 in DNA: TGTGCCAGCAGCTTAGAGGCGGAAAACACCGGGGAGCTGTTTTTT. Full variable domain (missing parts from reference TRBV7-6 and TRBJ2-2): GAGVSQSPRYKVTKRGQDVALRCDPISGHVSLYWYRQALGQGPEFLTYFNYEAQQDKSGLPNDRFSAERPEGSISTLTIQRTEQRDSAMYRCASSLEAENTGELFFGEGSRLTVL.

A word on this clone: The germline gene is not matched at one end of the junction; a read error may be the cause. CDR3 sequence reads: CASSPRDRGHRGGESQYF. DNA for the CDR3: TGTGCCAGCAGCCCTCGGGACAGGGGGCATAGGGGGGGAGAGTCCCAGTACTTC. This rearrangement joins TRBV6-2 or TRBV6-3 to TRBJ2-5, with 12 bases fitting TRBD1. Germline V gives CDR1 MNHEY, CDR2 SVGEGT. This CDR3 is built from 18 residues.

In nucleotides, the CDR3 is TGTGCCAGCTCACAGGGACAGGAGGGCACTGAAGCTTTCTTT. This gives the protein CASSQGQEGTEAFF. The gene calls are TRBV18 and TRBJ1-1; TRBD1 agrees at 8 bases. After removal of 4 bases from V and 4 bases from J, the junction contained 5 bases not matched to a gene. Germline V gene data show CDR1 as KGHSH and CDR2 as LQKENI. This CDR3 region has 14 residues. The variable domain in full, with the rest retrieved from reference TRBV18 and TRBJ1-1, is NAGVMQNPRHLVRRRGQEARLRCSPMKGHSHVYWYRQLPEEGLKFMVYLQKENIIDESGMPKERFSAEFPKEGPSILRIQQVVRGDSAAYFCASSQGQEGTEAFFGQGTRLTVV.

The chain links TRBV6-5 to TRBJ1-2, with 12 bases aligning to TRBD1. The CDR3 contains 15 residues. The J segment lost 4 bases and the V segment lost 2 bases, leaving 2 bases of the junction unmatched. The germline gives CDR1 MNHEY, CDR2 SVGAGI. As DNA, the CDR3 is TGTGCCAGCAGTTACGGGACAGGGGGCGCCTATGGCTACACCTTC. It specifies CASSYGTGGAYGYTF.

The chain joins TRBV6-5 to TRBJ1-5; D is possibly TRBD1 (6 bases). Germline loops: CDR1 MNHEY, CDR2 SVGAGI. The CDR3 totals 15 residues. Between the trimmed V and J ends, which lost 5 bases and 3 bases, there was a span of 14 bases. CDR3 amino acids: CASSLQGGDNQPQHF. The CDR3 DNA is TGTGCCAGCAGTCTACAGGGCGGTGACAATCAGCCCCAGCATTTT.

This clone has only one observation. This chain joins TRBV30 and TRBJ2-3, with 12 bases lining up with TRBD2. The V and J ends lost 1 base and 5 bases, in that order; junction bases with no gene match: 1. This CDR3 has 14 amino acids. The germline gives CDR1 GTSNPN, CDR2 SVGIG (reference sequence). The CDR3 DNA reads as TGTGCCTGGAGTGAGACTAGCGGGGGAGATACGCAGTATTTT. Its protein product is CAWSETSGGDTQYF.

V is TRBV7-9 and J is TRBJ1-5; 11 nucleotides agree with TRBD1. The V gene end was trimmed by 5 bases and the J gene end by 5 bases; junction bases not matched to a gene: 2. The CDR3 contains 14 residues. Germline assignment: CDR1 SEHNR and CDR2 FQNEAQ (reference sequence). CDR3 nucleotides: TGTGCCAGCAGCCGGACAGGGGGCGATCAGCCCCAGCATTTT. Its protein product is CASSRTGGDQPQHF. Variable domain in full (rest from reference TRBV7-9 and TRBJ1-5): DTGVSQNPRHKITKRGQNVTFRCDPISEHNRLYWYRQTLGQGPEFLTYFQNEAQLEKSRLLSDRFSAERPKGSFSTLEIQRTEQGDSAMYLCASSRTGGDQPQHFGDGTRLSIL.

V usage is TRBV7-3 and J usage is TRBJ2-1, with 10 positions matching TRBD2. The CDR3 sequence is 15 residues long. Unmatched junction bases numbered 5, after V lost 3 bases and J lost 6 bases. Germline V gene sequence: CDR1 SGHTA, CDR2 FQGTGA. The CDR3 DNA is TGTGCCAGCAGCTTGACGGGACTAGCGAGCAATGAGCAGTTCTTC. Its protein is CASSLTGLASNEQFF.

The chain recombines TRBV7-3 with TRBJ2-3, with 13 bases fitting TRBD2. V gave up 5 bases and J gave up 3 bases; unmatched junction bases: 5. The CDR3 runs 16 residues. Germline V CDR1 and CDR2: SGHTA, FQGTGA. CDR3 amino acids: CASSLGLAGPTDTQYF. As DNA, the CDR3 is TGTGCCAGCAGCCTGGGACTAGCGGGGCCAACAGATACGCAGTATTTT. Full variable domain (outside the CDR3, taken from reference TRBV7-3 and TRBJ2-3): GAGVSQTPSNKVTEKGKYVELRCDPISGHTALYWYRQSLGQGPEFLIYFQGTGAADDSGLPNDRFFAVRPEGSVSTLKIQRTERGDSAVYLCASSLGLAGPTDTQYFGPGTRLTVL.

The gene calls are TRBV10-2 and TRBJ2-7; D uncertain. The V gene lost 4 bases and the J gene lost 7 bases, with 8 bases spanning the gap. CDR1 and CDR2 from the germline V gene are WSHSY and SAAADI. CDR3 length: 11 residues. The CDR3 sequence is CASSGRGEQYF. In DNA, the CDR3 is TGCGCCAGCAGTGGGCGAGGAGAGCAGTACTTC.

This clone was seen a handful of times. The genes are TRBV19 and TRBJ2-7; D call uncertain. Germline values: CDR1 LNHDA, CDR2 SQIVND (reference sequence). CDR3 length: 15 residues. V shed 5 bases and J shed 7 bases, with 21 bases lying between them. DNA of the CDR3: TGTGCCAGTAGTTTCAACACCCTCCCCCTTTGGGAGCAGTACTTC. It is translated as CASSFNTLPLWEQYF.

The chain employs TRBV5-1 and TRBJ2-1; 7 nucleotides align to TRBD1. V gave up 2 bases and J gave up 7 bases; unmatched junction bases: 0. This CDR3 is built from 12 residues. Germline lookup yields CDR1 SGHRS and CDR2 YFSETQ. Here the CDR3 reads CASSLQGNEQFF. The CDR3 coding sequence is TGCGCCAGCAGCTTACAGGGGAATGAGCAGTTCTTC.

As for this clone: Other DNA sequences in this specimen translate into the identical CDR3. For the CDR3, the DNA is TGTGCCAGCAGTCCCGGTAACTATGGCTACACCTTC. It is translated as CASSPGNYGYTF. The rearrangement links TRBV7-9 to TRBJ1-2, with unresolved D. Trimming stripped 6 bases from V and 1 base from J, with 6 bases between. Germline loops: CDR1 SEHNR, CDR2 FQNEAQ (reference sequence). The CDR3 has 12 residues.

V is TRBV4-3 and J is TRBJ1-1, with no clear D. The ends were cut back, 0 bases at V and 4 bases at J, with 9 bases in the middle. The CDR3 extends over 14 amino acids. The germline CDR1 and CDR2 sequences are LGHNA and YSLEER. The CDR3, as DNA: TGCGCCAGCAGCCAAGAGACAAGCCGCACTGAAGCTTTCTTT. Protein product: CASSQETSRTEAFF.

In this sample, this clone turned up once. The chain recombines TRBV19 with TRBJ1-1; 7 nucleotides agree with TRBD1. The CDR3 covers 15 residues. Germline CDR1 LNHDA, CDR2 SQIVND (reference sequence). The ends lost 0 bases at V and 1 base at J; junction bases unmatched: 2. CDR3 amino acids: CASSIDYRGNTEAFF. CDR3 nucleotides: TGTGCCAGTAGTATAGATTACAGGGGGAACACTGAAGCTTTCTTT.

The V gene is TRBV20-1, the J gene TRBJ1-5; D call uncertain. In germline, CDR1 is DFQATT, CDR2 SNEGSKA (reference sequence). CDR3 size: 16 residues. V lost 3 bases, J lost 1 base, and 16 bases lay in between. CDR3 sequence: CSASIASGRSNQPQHF. CDR3 bases: TGCAGTGCTAGTATTGCCTCCGGCAGGAGCAATCAGCCCCAGCATTTT.

This clone was picked up one time. This chain uses TRBV5-4 with TRBJ2-2; TRBD2 aligns across 7 bases. The V gene's germline CDR1 is SGHNT and CDR2 YYREEE (reference sequence). This CDR3 is built from 16 residues. Trimming cost V 0 bases and J 2 bases; bases outside gene matches: 4. The CDR3 loop is CASSLVLAANTGELFF. CDR3 sequence (DNA): TGTGCCAGCAGCTTGGTTCTAGCGGCAAACACCGGGGAGCTGTTTTTT.

This clone is labeled medium-sized. CDR3 in amino acids: CASSTESFGTANTGELFF. As DNA, the CDR3 is TGTGCCAGCAGTACCGAGTCCTTTGGGACAGCGAACACCGGGGAGCTGTTTTTT. The chain links TRBV13 to TRBJ2-2; 7 nucleotides agree with TRBD1. The V gene end was trimmed by 6 bases and the J gene end by 0 bases; junction bases not matched to a gene: 13. The CDR3 runs 18 residues. Germline V lookup: CDR1 PRHDT, CDR2 FYEKMQ (reference sequence).

The chain links TRBV29-1 to TRBJ2-3; 12 positions match TRBD2. After removal of 8 bases from V and 1 base from J, the junction contained 7 bases not matched to a gene. The CDR3 is 15 amino acids. Germline V gene sequence: CDR1 SQVTM, CDR2 ANQGSEA. CDR3 sequence reads: CSLTGLAGRTDTQYF. CDR3 nucleotide sequence: TGCAGCCTCACCGGACTAGCGGGGCGCACAGATACGCAGTATTTT.

This clone showed up many times. The chain joins TRBV5-1 to TRBJ1-2, with 8 bases aligning to TRBD1. There are 15 residues in the CDR3. After removal of 5 bases from V and 4 bases from J, the junction contained 10 bases not matched to a gene. Germline-derived CDR1 and CDR2 are SGHRS and YFSETQ. CDR3 loop: CASSPRTGLLYGYTF. In DNA form, the CDR3 reads TGCGCCAGCAGTCCCAGGACAGGGCTTCTCTATGGCTACACCTTC.

V and J are TRBV7-2 and TRBJ2-7; the D gene is possibly TRBD1 (7 bases). The germline V gene has CDR1 SGHTA and CDR2 FQGNSA. The CDR3 totals 13 residues. V was cut by 3 bases and J by 7 bases, with 13 bases left in between. The chain's CDR3 is CASSFDRAGEQYF. The CDR3 DNA is TGTGCCAGCAGCTTTGACAGGGCGGGAGAGCAGTACTTC.

The chain couples TRBV7-2 to TRBJ2-2; perhaps TRBD2 as D (6 bases). Per germline, CDR1 SGHTA and CDR2 FQGNSA. With 6 bases removed from V and 2 bases from J, the gap between germline ends came to 10 bases. The CDR3 runs to 14 residues. The CDR3 spells CASRRDSNTGELFF. In DNA form, the CDR3 reads TGTGCCAGCAGGAGGGACTCCAACACCGGGGAGCTGTTTTTT. Looking up the rest from reference TRBV7-2 and TRBJ2-2 gives the full variable domain: GAGVSQSPSNKVTEKGKDVELRCDPISGHTALYWYRQSLGQGLEFLIYFQGNSAPDKSGLPSDRFSAERTGGSVSTLTIQRTQQEDSAVYLCASRRDSNTGELFFGEGSRLTVL.

The CDR3, as DNA: TGTGCCAGCAGCCCCGGCGGGAGAACCGGGGAGCTGTTTTTT. Protein sequence: CASSPGGRTGELFF. The chain uses TRBV11-2 and TRBJ2-2; TRBD2 matches 7 bases. The CDR3 covers 14 residues. Germline CDR1 is SGHAT and CDR2 is FQNNGV. J gave up 5 bases and V 5 bases, and 5 bases lay outside the gene matches.